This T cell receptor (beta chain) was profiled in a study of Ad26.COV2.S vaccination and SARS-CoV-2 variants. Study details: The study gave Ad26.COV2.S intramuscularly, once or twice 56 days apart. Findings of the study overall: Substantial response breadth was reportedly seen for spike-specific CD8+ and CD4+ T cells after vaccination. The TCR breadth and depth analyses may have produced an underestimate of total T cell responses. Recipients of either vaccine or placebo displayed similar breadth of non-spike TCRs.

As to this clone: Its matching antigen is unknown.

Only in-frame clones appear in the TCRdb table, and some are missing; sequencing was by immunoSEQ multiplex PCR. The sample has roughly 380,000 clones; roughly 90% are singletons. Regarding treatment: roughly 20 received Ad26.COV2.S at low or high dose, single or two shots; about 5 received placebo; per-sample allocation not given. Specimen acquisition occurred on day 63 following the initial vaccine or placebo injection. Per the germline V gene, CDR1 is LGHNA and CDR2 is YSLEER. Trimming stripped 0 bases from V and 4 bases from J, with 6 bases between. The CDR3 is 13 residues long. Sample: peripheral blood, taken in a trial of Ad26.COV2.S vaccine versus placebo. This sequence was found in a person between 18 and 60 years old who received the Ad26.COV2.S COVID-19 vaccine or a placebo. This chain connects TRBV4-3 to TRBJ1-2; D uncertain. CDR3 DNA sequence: TGCGCCAGCAGCCAAGATCGCAGCTATGGCTACACCTTC. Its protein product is CASSQDRSYGYTF.